The rows below give T cell receptor beta chains drawn from one sample of a study of T-cell reconstitution after alpha-beta-depleted transplantation in children. Using its own MiXCR run on the PCR reads, TCRdb lists one record per CDR3 protein. This table holds about 500,000 distinct CDR3 sequences, approximately 30% found once. The input for sequencing was PBMCs from the stem cell graft donor, taken from the stem cell graft. Receptors originate from a human donor who donated a stem cell graft to a child with aplastic anemia. CDR3s include the opening cysteine and the closing phenylalanine or tryptophan. A D gene is named only where the DNA matches it firmly. Rows give clone size only sometimes, using once, few, many, or a class for an expanded clone.

clone size: .
J gene: TRBJ2-7
V gene: TRBV6-5
D gene: TRBD2
CDR3 DNA: TGTGCCAGCAGTTACGTGGGAGGGCCCTACGAGCAGTACTTC
CDR3 protein: CASSYVGGPYEQYF

clone size: few
J gene: TRBJ2-2
V gene: TRBV25-1
D gene: TRBD1
CDR3 DNA: TGTGCCAGCAGTGAATCTTGGACAGGGAAAGGGGCCGGGGAGCTGTTTTTT
CDR3 protein: CASSESWTGKGAGELFF

clone size: .
J gene: TRBJ1-1
V gene: TRBV5-5
D gene: TRBD1
CDR3 DNA: TGTGCCAGCAGCTTAAGGGGACAGGGAGGTCGGATGAACACTGAAGCTTTCTTT
CDR3 protein: CASSLRGQGGRMNTEAFF

clone size: few
J gene: TRBJ2-3
V gene: TRBV27
D gene: .
CDR3 DNA: TGTGCCAGCAGCACTTCAGGGGGGGCAGGGGGTGATACGCAGTATTTT
CDR3 protein: CASSTSGGAGGDTQYF

clone size: few
J gene: TRBJ2-2
V gene: TRBV19
D gene: TRBD1
CDR3 DNA: TGTGCCAGTAGTCAACAGGGGGTCACCGGGGAGCTGTTTTTT
CDR3 protein: CASSQQGVTGELFF

clone size: .
J gene: TRBJ1-5
V gene: TRBV28
D gene: .
CDR3 DNA: TGTGCCAGCAGTTTACCACAGCCATATAGCAATCAGCCCCAGCATTTT
CDR3 protein: CASSLPQPYSNQPQHF

clone size: few
J gene: TRBJ1-1
V gene: TRBV12-3/TRBV12-4
D gene: TRBD1
CDR3 DNA: TGTGCCAGCAGGAAGACAGGGGACACTGAAGCTTTCTTT
CDR3 protein: CASRKTGDTEAFF

clone size: few
J gene: TRBJ1-5
V gene: TRBV6-1
D gene: .
CDR3 DNA: TGTGCCAGCAGTCGTCCGGGACGAGATCAGCCCCAGCATTTT
CDR3 protein: CASSRPGRDQPQHF

clone size: .
J gene: TRBJ1-1
V gene: TRBV5-8
D gene: .
CDR3 DNA: TGTGCCAGCAGCTTTCCGGACGGCAGGGGAAGCACTGAAGCTTTCTTT
CDR3 protein: CASSFPDGRGSTEAFF

clone size: few
J gene: TRBJ2-6
V gene: TRBV5-1
D gene: .
CDR3 DNA: TGCGCCAGCAGCTTAACCTCGGGCTCTGGGGCCAACGTCCTGACTTTC
CDR3 protein: CASSLTSGSGANVLTF

clone size: .
J gene: TRBJ1-4
V gene: TRBV3-1
D gene: .
CDR3 DNA: TGTGCCAGCAGCCAAGAAAAACCACGTTGTCCGTTTTTT
CDR3 protein: CASSQEKPRCPFF

clone size: .
J gene: TRBJ2-1
V gene: TRBV6-2/TRBV6-3
D gene: TRBD2
CDR3 DNA: TGTGCCACCGACCGCGGGAGCCCCGTTGAGCAGTTCTTC
CDR3 protein: CATDRGSPVEQFF

clone size: .
J gene: TRBJ2-1
V gene: TRBV10-3
D gene: TRBD1
CDR3 DNA: TGTGCCATCAGTGGTGGGACAGGGTACAATGAGCAGTTCTTC
CDR3 protein: CAISGGTGYNEQFF

clone size: .
J gene: TRBJ2-1
V gene: TRBV6-5
D gene: .
CDR3 DNA: TGTGCCAGCAGTAACCGGGACTCTCTCAATGAGCAGTTCTTC
CDR3 protein: CASSNRDSLNEQFF

clone size: .
J gene: TRBJ2-5
V gene: TRBV25-1
D gene: .
CDR3 DNA: TGTGCCAGCAGGATAGGGGCAGGGTGGAGAGAGACCCAGTACTTC
CDR3 protein: CASRIGAGWRETQYF

clone size: .
J gene: TRBJ2-4
V gene: TRBV7-2
D gene: TRBD2
CDR3 DNA: TGTGCCAGCAGCTTAAACGGGGGGGCCAAAAACATTCAGTACTTC
CDR3 protein: CASSLNGGAKNIQYF

clone size: few
J gene: TRBJ1-4
V gene: TRBV20-1
D gene: .
CDR3 DNA: TGCAGTGCTAGTAGTTTGGGTCGTGGGGCTTATGAAAAACTGTTTTTT
CDR3 protein: CSASSLGRGAYEKLFF

clone size: .
J gene: TRBJ2-3
V gene: TRBV7-2
D gene: TRBD1
CDR3 DNA: TGTGCCAGCAGCCTTAGACAGGGCACGCAGTATTTT
CDR3 protein: CASSLRQGTQYF

clone size: .
J gene: TRBJ1-1
V gene: TRBV27
D gene: .
CDR3 DNA: TGTGCCAGCAGTTTATTCACGGGCAGAGCGAACACTGAAGCTTTCTTT
CDR3 protein: CASSLFTGRANTEAFF

clone size: .
J gene: TRBJ1-4
V gene: TRBV12-3/TRBV12-4
D gene: .
CDR3 DNA: TGTGCCAGCAACGACCGGGACACCTCTAATGAAAAACTGTTTTTT
CDR3 protein: CASNDRDTSNEKLFF

clone size: .
J gene: TRBJ2-3
V gene: TRBV7-8
D gene: .
CDR3 DNA: TGTGCCAGCAGCTTAGTTGGGGGGATACGCACAGATACGCAGTATTTT
CDR3 protein: CASSLVGGIRTDTQYF

clone size: .
J gene: TRBJ1-1
V gene: TRBV12-3/TRBV12-4
D gene: .
CDR3 DNA: TGTGCCAGCAGTTCCACCAGGGTAAACTTCGGACAGAACACTGAAGCTTTCTTT
CDR3 protein: CASSSTRVNFGQNTEAFF

clone size: many
J gene: TRBJ2-3
V gene: TRBV7-2
D gene: .
CDR3 DNA: TGTGCCAGCACTCTGGGGTACACAGATACGCAGTATTTT
CDR3 protein: CASTLGYTDTQYF

clone size: few
J gene: TRBJ2-1
V gene: TRBV12-5
D gene: .
CDR3 DNA: TGTGCTAGTGGTTTGGGAAAGCTCTACAATGAGCAGTTCTTC
CDR3 protein: CASGLGKLYNEQFF

clone size: .
J gene: TRBJ1-3
V gene: TRBV12-3/TRBV12-4
D gene: TRBD1
CDR3 DNA: TGTGCCAGCAGTTTCCGGGACAGGGTGTCCGGAAACACCATATATTTT
CDR3 protein: CASSFRDRVSGNTIYF

clone size: .
J gene: TRBJ2-1
V gene: TRBV9
D gene: .
CDR3 DNA: TGTGCCAGCAGCACACGAGTAGCTGATGAGCAGTTCTTC
CDR3 protein: CASSTRVADEQFF

clone size: .
J gene: TRBJ1-5
V gene: TRBV12-3/TRBV12-4
D gene: TRBD1
CDR3 DNA: TGTGCCAGCAGTGTACAGGGGCCCAATCAGCCCCAGCATTTT
CDR3 protein: CASSVQGPNQPQHF

clone size: .
J gene: TRBJ2-5
V gene: TRBV5-4
D gene: TRBD1
CDR3 DNA: TGTGCCAGCAGCTTGGAATGGTCAGGGGGAGAGACCCAGTACTTC
CDR3 protein: CASSLEWSGGETQYF

clone size: few
J gene: TRBJ1-5
V gene: TRBV12-3/TRBV12-4
D gene: .
CDR3 DNA: TGTGCCAGCAGCCAACGGTCGGGTAATCAGCCCCAGCATTTT
CDR3 protein: CASSQRSGNQPQHF

clone size: .
J gene: TRBJ2-4
V gene: TRBV10-1
D gene: TRBD2
CDR3 DNA: TGCGCCAGCAGTCGGACTAGCGGAAACATTCAGTACTTC
CDR3 protein: CASSRTSGNIQYF